A single T cell receptor (beta chain) is shown here with its context. This entry comes from a study of blood T cell repertoires in COVID-19. This CDR3 is built from 16 residues. V dropped 1 base and J dropped 1 base, with 10 bases sitting between them. The germline V gene encodes CDR1 SGHAT and CDR2 FQNNGV. Sequencing used immunoSEQ multiplex PCR; TCRdb keeps in-frame clones, though not all of them. The sample includes about 260,000 clones, 75% to 90% seen only once; the top ten take roughly 1.9%. The TCR originated in a man in his thirties or forties with active or convalescent COVID-19. The source material was peripheral blood. The chain has TRBV11-2 and TRBJ2-2, with D perhaps matching TRBD1 (6 bases). CDR3 bases: TGTGCCAGCAGCTTAGGGCCGGGACAGAACACCGGGGAGCTGTTTTTT. Its translation: CASSLGPGQNTGELFF.